The 12 T cell receptor beta chains below all came from one sample that was sequenced in a study of T cells after yellow fever vaccination. TCRdb re-called the 5' RACE reads with MiXCR, one entry per CDR3 protein. The sample consists of around 320,000 distinct CDR3 sequences, about 10% of them appearing once. Sequenced here: CD4+ T cells sorted from PBMCs, sampled 5 days after the yellow fever booster vaccination. Every receptor here comes from a man aged 18 to 29 who received the YFV17D yellow fever vaccine.

This clonotype has just a few counts. The chain carries TRBV3-1 and TRBJ1-5, with D possibly TRBD1 on 5 matching bases. CDR3 length: 12 residues. V was pared by 0 bases and J by 9 bases, with 6 bases between. CDR1 and CDR2 (germline): LGHDT, YNNKEL (reference sequence). CDR3 in DNA: TGTGCCAGCAGCCAAGAGCAGGGGCCCCAGCATTTT. This codes for CASSQEQGPQHF.

The chain has TRBV5-5 and TRBJ2-5; 7 positions match TRBD1. There are 14 residues in the CDR3. Germline trimming cut 7 bases from V and 5 bases from J; bases unmatched to any gene: 11. Germline values: CDR1 SGHKS, CDR2 YYEKEE (reference sequence). CDR3 nucleotide sequence: TGTGCCAGCGGGAGACAGGGAACTGGGGAGACCCAGTACTTC. This sequence encodes CASGRQGTGETQYF.

The chain carries TRBV20-1 and TRBJ2-7; 8 nucleotides line up with TRBD1. The CDR3 is 13 amino acids. The V gene end was trimmed by 2 bases and the J gene end by 3 bases; junction bases not matched to a gene: 3. Germline CDR1 DFQATT, CDR2 SNEGSKA (reference sequence). CDR3 DNA sequence: TGCAGTGCTAGATCCGACAGGGGCTACGAGCAGTACTTC. Translation: CSARSDRGYEQYF.

This clonotype has only a few counts. CDR3 in amino acids: CSVSDRTAKGSEQYF. The CDR3 nucleotides read TGCAGCGTCTCCGACCGGACAGCCAAAGGCAGCGAGCAGTACTTC. This sequence joins TRBV29-1 and TRBJ2-7, with a possible D match to TRBD1 (6 bases). CDR3 length: 15 residues. Germline CDR1 and CDR2: SQVTM and ANQGSEA. Trimming removed 6 bases at V and 6 bases at J, with 24 bases between.

The rearrangement joins TRBV11-2 to TRBJ2-1, with D uncertain. The length of the CDR3 is 16 residues. V lost 5 bases, J lost 1 base, and 15 bases lay in between. Germline loops: CDR1 SGHAT, CDR2 FQNNGV. The CDR3 here is CASSRRALGSYNEQFF. CDR3 in DNA: TGTGCCAGCAGCCGTCGGGCGCTGGGGTCCTACAATGAGCAGTTCTTC. Full variable domain (remainder filled in from reference TRBV11-2 and TRBJ2-1): EAGVAQSPRYKIIEKRQSVAFWCNPISGHATLYWYQQILGQGPKLLIQFQNNGVVDDSQLPKDRFSAERLKGVDSTLKIQPAKLEDSAVYLCASSRRALGSYNEQFFGPGTRLTVL.

The genes are TRBV6-2 or TRBV6-3 and TRBJ2-7, with 12 bases lining up with TRBD1. Germline V gene lookup returns CDR1 MNHEY and CDR2 SVGEGT. The V segment lost 8 bases and the J segment 2 bases; nucleotides outside the gene matches: 1. CDR3 size: 13 residues. The CDR3 loop reads CASRDRGPYEQYV. CDR3 coding DNA: TGTGCCAGCCGGGACAGGGGGCCCTACGAGCAGTACGTC.

This clonotype has just a few counts. The V gene is TRBV20-1, the J gene TRBJ1-5; no reliable D call. The germline gives CDR1 DFQATT, CDR2 SNEGSKA (reference sequence). V lost 3 bases, J lost 4 bases, and 10 bases lay in between. This CDR3 contains 13 residues. The CDR3 nucleotides are TGCAGTGCTAGGTCTTTTGGGAATCAGCCCCAGCATTTT. Protein product: CSARSFGNQPQHF.

This clonotype was counted between two and nine times. The J gene is TRBJ2-6, the V gene TRBV27, with TRBD2 identical over 11 bases. The germline V gene encodes CDR1 MNHEY and CDR2 SMNVEV (reference sequence). Unmatched junction bases numbered 7, after V lost 6 bases and J lost 0 bases. The CDR3 runs 18 residues. The CDR3 is CASSTYSGGDSGANVLTF. The CDR3 DNA reads as TGTGCCAGCAGCACCTATAGCGGGGGGGACTCTGGGGCCAACGTCCTGACTTTC.

This chain links TRBV28 with TRBJ2-7; perhaps D is TRBD1 or TRBD2 (5 bases each). The CDR3 runs 10 residues. Germline V gene data show CDR1 as MDHEN and CDR2 as SYDVKM. The CDR3 sequence: CPRDPREQYV. In nucleotides, the CDR3 is TGTCCCCGGGACCCGAGGGAGCAGTACGTC.

This clonotype appeared a few times. CDR3 loop: CASSQGEALYGYTF. The CDR3 DNA is TGCGCCAGCAGCCAAGGAGAAGCATTATACGGCTACACCTTC. The V gene is TRBV4-3, the J gene TRBJ1-2, with no clear D. Per germline, CDR1 LGHNA and CDR2 YSLEER. The CDR3 covers 14 residues. Trimming pared 1 base from V and 8 bases from J, leaving 14 bases between.

The chain uses TRBV5-1 and TRBJ1-2, with D possibly TRBD1 on 5 matching bases. The CDR3 has 14 amino acids. Trimming shortened V by 3 bases and J by 2 bases, and 11 bases separated the two germline ends. The germline V gene encodes CDR1 SGHRS and CDR2 YFSETQ. CDR3 DNA sequence: TGCGCCAGCAGCTCTGGGACGGTGAACTATGGCTACACCTTC. Its protein is CASSSGTVNYGYTF. Filled out from reference TRBV5-1 and TRBJ1-2, the complete variable domain reads KAGVTQTPRYLIKTRGQQVTLSCSPISGHRSVSWYQQTPGQGLQFLFEYFSETQRNKGNFPGRFSGRQFSNSRSEMNVSTLELGDSALYLCASSSGTVNYGYTFGSGTRLTVV.

This clonotype was detected only a few times. V usage is TRBV29-1 and J usage is TRBJ2-5, with 9 bases aligning to TRBD2. This CDR3 comprises 16 residues. In germline, CDR1 is SQVTM, CDR2 ANQGSEA. Unmatched junction bases numbered 12, after V lost 3 bases and J lost 4 bases. CDR3 amino acids: CSVEKALAGFGETQYF. The CDR3 nucleotides are TGCAGCGTTGAGAAGGCTCTAGCGGGGTTCGGAGAGACCCAGTACTTC.